Listed here is a single T cell receptor (beta chain). What it binds is not known. The sample comes from a study of cytomegalovirus exposure and HLA in healthy donors. Study observations and caveats: V- and J-gene trimming in TCR beta was tied to a missense DCLRE1C variant by an analysis performed later.

In germline, CDR1 is SGHRS, CDR2 YFSETQ. CDR3 length: 14 residues. Trimming left V 3 bases short and J 3 bases short, with 12 bases between. Use of 60 Vbeta and 13 Jbeta primers characterized the PCR. Measured with immunoSEQ multiplex PCR; TCRdb has only the in-frame clones, and not every one. The repertoire has around 230,000 clones, roughly 85% of them found once; the top ten carry about 0.25%. The clonotype originates from a girl between 2 and 10 years old in good health and CMV-seronegative. This chain connects TRBV5-1 to TRBJ1-2; TRBD1 might be the D (6 bases). The sample taken for sequencing was PBMCs. Here the CDR3 DNA reads TGCGCCAGCAGCTCGAGGGGACATGACTATGGCTACACCTTC. Its protein product is CASSSRGHDYGYTF.